This is a list of T cell receptor beta chains from one sample in a study of regulatory T cells in long-lasting Graves disease. A single record per CDR3 protein comes from TCRdb applying MiXCR to the multiplex PCR reads. This sample has some 240,000 distinct CDR3 sequences, with roughly 18% found just once. This same sample was also taken into another study, of T cells in Graves' hyperthyroidism and ophthalmopathy.

This sample comprised peripheral blood mononuclear cells (PBMCs), obtained at new diagnosis, from a patient treated with antithyroid drugs. These receptors originate from a young woman with Graves disease. Each CDR3 is given with its conserved first and last residue. D genes are given only for firm matches. Size is stated for part of the rows, as once, few or many counts, or as a class when the clone is expanded.

many	TRBV5-1	.	TRBJ1-2	TGCGCCAGCAGCGCAGGATCCTATGGCTACACCTTC	CASSAGSYGYTF
few	TRBV20-1	TRBD1	TRBJ1-1	TGCAGTGCTAGAGTCCCCAGGGGGCTCGGCACTGAAGCTTTCTTT	CSARVPRGLGTEAFF
many	TRBV28	TRBD1	TRBJ1-4	TGTGCCAGCAGTTTGTACGGGACAGGGACCGAAAAACTGTTTTTT	CASSLYGTGTEKLFF
.	TRBV10-2	TRBD1	TRBJ1-5	TGCGCCAGCAGCGACCCGCAGGGGGCCAACAATCAGCCCCAGCATTTT	CASSDPQGANNQPQHF
many	TRBV11-2	.	TRBJ2-3	TGTGCCAGCAGCTTAGATCGGGCTCTCACAGATACGCAGTATTTT	CASSLDRALTDTQYF
many	TRBV3-1	TRBD1	TRBJ1-3	TGTGCCAGCAGCCAAGAAGGGGGACAGGGCTCTGGAAACACCATATATTTT	CASSQEGGQGSGNTIYF
many	TRBV6-1	.	TRBJ1-2	TGTGCCAGCAGACCGTACCAGGGTTACTATGGCTACACCTTC	CASRPYQGYYGYTF
many	TRBV6-1	.	TRBJ1-6	TGTGCCAGCAGTGACACGGGACAACCCTATTCACCCCTCCACTTT	CASSDTGQPYSPLHF
many	TRBV2	.	TRBJ2-2	TGTGCCAGCAGGAGGGAGGAATCGAACACCGGGGAGCTGTTTTTT	CASRREESNTGELFF
many	TRBV7-9	TRBD1	TRBJ2-7	TGTGCCAGCACTCCTCTGGACAGGCCTACCTACGAGCAGTACTTC	CASTPLDRPTYEQYF
many	TRBV7-2	TRBD2	TRBJ2-7	TGTGCCAGCAGCTTAGGAGCGGGGGGATCCTACGAGCAGTACTTC	CASSLGAGGSYEQYF
many	TRBV3-1	.	TRBJ1-1	TGTGCCAGCAGCCCTTATATTAACTCTGAAGCTTTCTTT	CASSPYINSEAFF
.	TRBV5-1	TRBD1	TRBJ1-1	TGCGCCAGCAGCTTGACCCGATACCGGGACAGGGGGCTGGATACTGAAGCTTTCTTT	CASSLTRYRDRGLDTEAFF
many	TRBV19	.	TRBJ2-7	TGTGCCAGTAGTGGAGTTTTGAACGAGCAGTACTTC	CASSGVLNEQYF
few	TRBV29-1	.	TRBJ1-1	TGCAGCGTTGTTCTCAGGGGAACTGAAGCTTTCTTT	CSVVLRGTEAFF
many	TRBV7-2	.	TRBJ1-2	TGTGCCAGCAGACTAGCAGCAGCCCTATCCGGCTACACCTTC	CASRLAAALSGYTF
many	TRBV10-3	.	TRBJ1-2	TGTGCCATCAGTCACCAGGGGAATAATGGCTACACCTTC	CAISHQGNNGYTF
many	TRBV11-3	.	TRBJ2-5	TGTGCCAGCAGCCCCAGGCGACAGCTTCAAGAGACCCAGTACTTC	CASSPRRQLQETQYF
many	TRBV2	.	TRBJ2-3	TGTGCCAGCAGCCCCCTAGGGATCGATGTCTCAGATACGCAGTATTTT	CASSPLGIDVSDTQYF
few	TRBV19	TRBD1	TRBJ1-1	TGTGCCAGTAGTGGGGGACAGGGGTTTGGCACTGAAGCTTTCTTT	CASSGGQGFGTEAFF
many	TRBV7-3	.	TRBJ1-6	TGTGCCAGCAGCTTACAGGGTTTAGATAATTCACCCCTCCACTTT	CASSLQGLDNSPLHF
many	TRBV12-5	TRBD1	TRBJ2-7	TGTGCTAGTGGGCCGGCCCAAGACAGGGCTCAGTACTTC	CASGPAQDRAQYF
few	TRBV19	TRBD2	TRBJ2-7	TGTGCCAGTAGTACATCCGGGACTAACCTTGGGCAGTACTTC	CASSTSGTNLGQYF
many	TRBV2	TRBD1	TRBJ1-1	TGTGCCAGCGTGTCCACAGGGGGCACTGAAGCTTTCTTT	CASVSTGGTEAFF
once	TRBV11-2	.	TRBJ2-7	TGTGCCAGCAGCAACCAACCCTACGAGCAGTACTTC	CASSNQPYEQYF
many	TRBV2	TRBD1	TRBJ2-3	TGTGCCAGCAGGCGGACAGGGAGCACAGATACGCAGTATTTT	CASRRTGSTDTQYF
once	TRBV20-1	TRBD2	TRBJ2-7	TGCAGTGCTAGACTAGCGGGATCTCCGTACGAGCAGTACTTC	CSARLAGSPYEQYF
many	TRBV6-1	.	TRBJ1-2	TGTGCCAGCAGATCCACAGGAAATGGCTACACCTTC	CASRSTGNGYTF
many	TRBV20-1	.	TRBJ2-5	TGCAGTGCTAGAGGGGCTAGCGTTTCGGAGACCCAGTACTTC	CSARGASVSETQYF
many	TRBV19	.	TRBJ1-4	TGTGCCAGTAGTATCCCCACAGGAGGGGTTGTGGAAAAACTGTTTTTT	CASSIPTGGVVEKLFF
many	TRBV9	TRBD1	TRBJ1-1	TGTGCCAGCAGCTCACAACAGGGGACTGAAGCTTTCTTT	CASSSQQGTEAFF
many	TRBV28	.	TRBJ2-2	TGTGCCAGCAGTTCGAACCATGACACCGGGGAGCTGTTTTTT	CASSSNHDTGELFF
.	TRBV19	TRBD2	TRBJ2-1	TGTGCCAGTAGTATCGGGACTAGCGGGAAATACAATGAGCAGTTCTTC	CASSIGTSGKYNEQFF
few	TRBV19	TRBD1	TRBJ1-2	TGTGCCGGTAGTATAGATCCCCTCGGGACAGGGGCTTACGGCTACACCTTC	CAGSIDPLGTGAYGYTF
many	TRBV4-1	.	TRBJ1-5	TGCGCCAGCAGCCAAGAAGCAGGGGCCGGATATAGCAATCAGCCCCAGCATTTT	CASSQEAGAGYSNQPQHF
.	TRBV6-1	TRBD1	TRBJ2-2	TGTGCCAGCACCCTAACGACAGGGGCGACCGGGGAGCTGTTTTTT	CASTLTTGATGELFF
many	TRBV20-1	.	TRBJ2-7	TGCAGTGCTAGAGATCCAACGCGGAATTACTACGAGCAGTACTTC	CSARDPTRNYYEQYF
many	TRBV20-1	TRBD2	TRBJ2-7	TGCAGTGCTAGAGGACTAGCGGGGGCCCCTTACGAGCAGTACTTC	CSARGLAGAPYEQYF
many	TRBV28	TRBD2	TRBJ2-3	TGTGCCAGCAAAAGACCTAAGACTAGCGGTATGCAGTATTTT	CASKRPKTSGMQYF
many	TRBV14	.	TRBJ2-1	TGTGCCAGCAGCACGCGACAGGGACTAGCCTACAATGAGCAGTTCTTC	CASSTRQGLAYNEQFF
many	TRBV6-2/TRBV6-3	TRBD1	TRBJ2-1	TGTGCCAGCAGTTCCCCGGGACAGGGGTACAATGAGCAGTTCTTC	CASSSPGQGYNEQFF
many	TRBV27	TRBD1	TRBJ1-2	TGTGCCAGCAGACTACAGGGGGAGGGTGGCTACACCTTC	CASRLQGEGGYTF
.	TRBV11-2	TRBD1	TRBJ1-1	TGTGCCAGCAGCTCTACAGGGGGCAGGGAAGCTTTCTTT	CASSSTGGREAFF
many	TRBV4-1	.	TRBJ2-7	TGCGCCAGCAGCCCAGTCCCGGCCTTTGGCACCCTCTCCTACGAGCAGTACTTC	CASSPVPAFGTLSYEQYF
many	TRBV27	.	TRBJ1-2	TGTGCCAGCAGTTTAGCCGGGACCAGAGGCTACACCTTC	CASSLAGTRGYTF
many	TRBV20-1	.	TRBJ1-1	TGCAGTGCCTTAAAATCGGCTCTGGGGACTGAAGCTTTCTTT	CSALKSALGTEAFF
many	TRBV12-3/TRBV12-4	.	TRBJ2-3	TGTGCCAGCAGTTACAGGGTGGTACCAGATACGCAGTATTTT	CASSYRVVPDTQYF
few	TRBV5-1	.	TRBJ2-2	TGCGCCAGCAGCTTGGCTGGGTCTAGCACCGGGGAGCTGTTTTTT	CASSLAGSSTGELFF
many	TRBV10-2	TRBD1	TRBJ2-4	TGCGCCAGCGCACAGGGGGCCAAAAACATTCAGTACTTC	CASAQGAKNIQYF